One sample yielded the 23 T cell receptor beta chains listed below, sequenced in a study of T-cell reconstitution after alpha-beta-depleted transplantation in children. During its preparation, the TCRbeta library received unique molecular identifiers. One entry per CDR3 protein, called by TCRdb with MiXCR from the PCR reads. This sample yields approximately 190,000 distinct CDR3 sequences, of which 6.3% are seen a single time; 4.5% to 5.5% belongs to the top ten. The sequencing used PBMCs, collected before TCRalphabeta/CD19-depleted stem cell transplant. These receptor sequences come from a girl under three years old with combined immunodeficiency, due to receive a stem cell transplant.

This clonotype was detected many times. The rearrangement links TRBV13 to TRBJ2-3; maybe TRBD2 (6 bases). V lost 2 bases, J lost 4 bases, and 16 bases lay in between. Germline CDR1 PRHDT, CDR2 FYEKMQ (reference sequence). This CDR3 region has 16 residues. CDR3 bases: TGTGCCAGCAGCTTATCCGGGGGAATACTTTCAGATACGCAGTATTTT. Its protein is CASSLSGGILSDTQYF. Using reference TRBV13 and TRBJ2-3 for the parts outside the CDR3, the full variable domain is AAGVIQSPRHLIKEKRETATLKCYPIPRHDTVYWYQQGPGQDPQFLISFYEKMQSDKGSIPDRFSAQQFSDYHSELNMSSLELGDSALYFCASSLSGGILSDTQYFGPGTRLTVL.

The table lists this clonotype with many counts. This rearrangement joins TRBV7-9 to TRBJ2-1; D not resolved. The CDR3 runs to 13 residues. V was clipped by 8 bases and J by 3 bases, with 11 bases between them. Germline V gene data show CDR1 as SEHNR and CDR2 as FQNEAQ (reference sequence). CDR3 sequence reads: CASVQSLYNEQFF. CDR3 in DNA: TGTGCCAGCGTCCAGAGTCTCTACAATGAGCAGTTCTTC.

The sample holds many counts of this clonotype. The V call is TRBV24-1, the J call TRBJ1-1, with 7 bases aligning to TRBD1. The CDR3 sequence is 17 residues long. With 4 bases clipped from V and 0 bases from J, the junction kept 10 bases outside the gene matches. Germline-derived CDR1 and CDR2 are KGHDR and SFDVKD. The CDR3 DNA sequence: TGTGCCACCAGTGAGGTTGGGGACAGAGTTATGAACACTGAAGCTTTCTTT. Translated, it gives CATSEVGDRVMNTEAFF.

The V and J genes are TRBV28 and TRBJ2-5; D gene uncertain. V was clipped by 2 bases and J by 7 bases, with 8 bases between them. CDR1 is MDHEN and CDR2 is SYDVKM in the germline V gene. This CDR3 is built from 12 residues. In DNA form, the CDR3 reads TGTGCCAGCAGTTTAGGGCTCGGGACCCAGTACTTC. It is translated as CASSLGLGTQYF.

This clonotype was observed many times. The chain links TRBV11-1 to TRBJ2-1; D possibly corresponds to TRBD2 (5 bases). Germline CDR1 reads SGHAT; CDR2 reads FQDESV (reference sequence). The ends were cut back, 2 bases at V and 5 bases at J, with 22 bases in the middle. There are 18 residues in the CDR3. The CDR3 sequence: CASSLLRLISNGDNEQFF. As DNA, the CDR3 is TGTGCCAGCAGCTTATTACGACTAATTTCGAATGGGGACAATGAGCAGTTCTTC.

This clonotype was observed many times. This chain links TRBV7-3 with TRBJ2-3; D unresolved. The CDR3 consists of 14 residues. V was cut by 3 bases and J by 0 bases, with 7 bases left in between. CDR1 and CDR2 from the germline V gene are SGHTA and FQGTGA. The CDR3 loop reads CASSFHVSTDTQYF. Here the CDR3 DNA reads TGTGCCAGCAGCTTCCACGTAAGCACAGATACGCAGTATTTT.

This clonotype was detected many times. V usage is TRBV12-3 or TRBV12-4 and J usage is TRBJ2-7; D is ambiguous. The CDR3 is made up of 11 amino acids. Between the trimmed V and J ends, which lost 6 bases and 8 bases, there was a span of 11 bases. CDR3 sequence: CASSPDGQQYF. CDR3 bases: TGTGCCAGCAGCCCGGACGGTCAGCAGTACTTC.

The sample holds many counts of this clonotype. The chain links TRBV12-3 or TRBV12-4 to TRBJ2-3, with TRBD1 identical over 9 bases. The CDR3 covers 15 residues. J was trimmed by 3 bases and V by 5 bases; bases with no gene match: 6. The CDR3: CASSLTGGVTDTQYF. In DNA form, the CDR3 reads TGTGCCAGCAGTCTGACAGGGGGGGTTACAGATACGCAGTATTTT.

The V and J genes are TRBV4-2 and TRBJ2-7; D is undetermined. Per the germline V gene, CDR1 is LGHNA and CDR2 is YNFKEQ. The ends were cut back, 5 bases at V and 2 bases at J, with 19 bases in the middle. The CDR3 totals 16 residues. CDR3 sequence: CASSTPRSGAPYEQYF. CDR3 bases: TGTGCCAGCAGCACCCCTAGATCTGGAGCCCCCTACGAGCAGTACTTC.

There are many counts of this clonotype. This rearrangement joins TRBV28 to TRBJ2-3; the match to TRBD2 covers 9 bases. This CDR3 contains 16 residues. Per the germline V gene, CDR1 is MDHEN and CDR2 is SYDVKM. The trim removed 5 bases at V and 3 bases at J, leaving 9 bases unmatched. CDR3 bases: TGTGCCAGCAGTCCCAGTAGTAGCGGGGGTACAGATACGCAGTATTTT. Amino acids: CASSPSSSGGTDTQYF. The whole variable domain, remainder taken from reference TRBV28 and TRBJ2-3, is DVKVTQSSRYLVKRTGEKVFLECVQDMDHENMFWYRQDPGLGLRLIYFSYDVKMKEKGDIPEGYSVSREKKERFSLILESASTNQTSMYLCASSPSSSGGTDTQYFGPGTRLTVL.

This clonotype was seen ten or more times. For the CDR3, the DNA is TGTGCCAGCAGCCAAGGGCAGTACCAAGAGACCCAGTACTTC. Translated, it gives CASSQGQYQETQYF. This chain links TRBV14 with TRBJ2-5, with no clear D. The CDR3 length is 14 residues. V was trimmed by 1 base and J by 0 bases, leaving 6 bases between them. CDR1 is SGHDN, CDR2 FVKESK, per germline.

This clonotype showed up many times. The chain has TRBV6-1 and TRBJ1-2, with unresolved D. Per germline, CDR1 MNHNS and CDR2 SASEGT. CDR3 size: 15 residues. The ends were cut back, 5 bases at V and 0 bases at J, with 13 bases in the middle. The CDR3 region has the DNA TGTGCCAGCAGTATAGACCCCCGAGCTAACTATGGCTACACCTTC. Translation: CASSIDPRANYGYTF.

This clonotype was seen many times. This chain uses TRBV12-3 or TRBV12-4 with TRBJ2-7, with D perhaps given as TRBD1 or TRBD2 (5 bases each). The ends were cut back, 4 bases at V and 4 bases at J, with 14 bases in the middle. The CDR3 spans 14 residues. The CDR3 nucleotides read TGTGCCAGCAGTTGGGGACGGCTTGGATACGAGCAGTACTTC. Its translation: CASSWGRLGYEQYF.

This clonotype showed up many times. The CDR3, as DNA: TGTGCCAGCAGGCTAGCGGGAAAGGAGTGGGATACGCAGTATTTT. This gives the protein CASRLAGKEWDTQYF. This chain connects TRBV28 to TRBJ2-3; 9 bases match TRBD2. Germline V gene lookup returns CDR1 MDHEN and CDR2 SYDVKM. The CDR3 runs 15 residues. Trimming at V came to 6 bases and at J to 6 bases, leaving 10 bases not matched to a gene.

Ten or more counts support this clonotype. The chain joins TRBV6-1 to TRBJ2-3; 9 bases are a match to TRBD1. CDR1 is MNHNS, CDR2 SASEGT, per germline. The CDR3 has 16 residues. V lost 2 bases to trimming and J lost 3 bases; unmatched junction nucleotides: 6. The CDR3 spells CASSEYETGGTDTQYF. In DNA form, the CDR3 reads TGTGCCAGCAGTGAATATGAGACAGGGGGTACAGATACGCAGTATTTT.

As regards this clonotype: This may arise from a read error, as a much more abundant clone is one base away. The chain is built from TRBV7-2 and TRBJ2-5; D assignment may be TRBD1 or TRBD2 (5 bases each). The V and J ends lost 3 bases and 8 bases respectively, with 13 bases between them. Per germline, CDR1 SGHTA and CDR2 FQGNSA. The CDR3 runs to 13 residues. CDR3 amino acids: CASSFVRGDTQYF. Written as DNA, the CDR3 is TGTGCCAGCAGCTTTGTCCGAGGGGATACCCAGTACTTC.

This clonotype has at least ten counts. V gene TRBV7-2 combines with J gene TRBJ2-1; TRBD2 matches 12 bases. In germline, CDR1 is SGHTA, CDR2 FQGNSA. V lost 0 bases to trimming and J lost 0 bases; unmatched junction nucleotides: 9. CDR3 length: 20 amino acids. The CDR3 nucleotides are TGTGCCAGCAGCTTAGCGCAACTAGCGGGAGGCCCTTTCTCCTACAATGAGCAGTTCTTC. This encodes CASSLAQLAGGPFSYNEQFF.

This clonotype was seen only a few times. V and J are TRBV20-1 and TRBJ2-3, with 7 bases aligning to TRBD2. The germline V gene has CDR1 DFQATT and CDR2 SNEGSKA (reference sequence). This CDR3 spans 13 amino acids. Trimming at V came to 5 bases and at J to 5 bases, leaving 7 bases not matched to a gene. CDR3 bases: TGCAGTGCTCCGTGGCGGGAGATAGATACGCAGTATTTT. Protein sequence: CSAPWREIDTQYF.

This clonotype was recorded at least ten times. The CDR3 bases are TGTGCCAGCAGTTTACCCAGCCCTGAAGCTTTCTTT. Its translation is CASSLPSPEAFF. V is TRBV12-3 or TRBV12-4 and J is TRBJ1-1; D gene unclear. Trimming took off 2 bases at V and 6 bases at J, with 7 bases between the two ends. The CDR3 length is 12 residues.

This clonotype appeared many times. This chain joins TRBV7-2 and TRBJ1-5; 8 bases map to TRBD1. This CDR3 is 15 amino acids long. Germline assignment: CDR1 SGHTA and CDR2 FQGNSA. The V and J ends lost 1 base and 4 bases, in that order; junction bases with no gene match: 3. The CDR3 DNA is TGTGCCAGCAGCTTAGGGACAGGGCGTAATCAGCCCCAGCATTTT. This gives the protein CASSLGTGRNQPQHF.

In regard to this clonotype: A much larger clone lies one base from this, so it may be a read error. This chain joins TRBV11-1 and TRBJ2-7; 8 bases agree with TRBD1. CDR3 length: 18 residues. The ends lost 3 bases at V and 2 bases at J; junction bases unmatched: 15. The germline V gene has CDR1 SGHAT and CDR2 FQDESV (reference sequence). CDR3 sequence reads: CASSFFEKTGGQPYEQYF. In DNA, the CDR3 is TGTGCCAGCAGCTTTTTTGAAAAAACAGGGGGGCAGCCCTACGAGCAGTACTTC.

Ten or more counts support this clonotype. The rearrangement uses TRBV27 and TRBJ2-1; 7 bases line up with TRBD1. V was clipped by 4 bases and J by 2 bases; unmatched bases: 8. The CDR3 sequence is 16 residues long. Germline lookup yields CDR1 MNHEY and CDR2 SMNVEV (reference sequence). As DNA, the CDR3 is TGTGCCAGCAGTTCCTTGACAGGGTCCACCTACAATGAGCAGTTCTTC. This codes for CASSSLTGSTYNEQFF.

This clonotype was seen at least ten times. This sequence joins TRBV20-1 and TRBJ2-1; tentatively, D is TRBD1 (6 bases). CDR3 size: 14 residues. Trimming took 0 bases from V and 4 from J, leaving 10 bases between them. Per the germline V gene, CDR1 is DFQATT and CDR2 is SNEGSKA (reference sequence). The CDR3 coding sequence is TGCAGTGCTAGAGATGTACAGGGTTACAATGAGCAGTTCTTC. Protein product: CSARDVQGYNEQFF.